Listed here are 18 T cell receptor beta chains from one sample, sequenced in a study of cytotoxic CD8 clonotypes in ibrutinib-treated CLL. Here immunoSEQ multiplex PCR was the method, and the copy in TCRdb shows in-frame clones only, minus some. The sample holds 40,000 to 60,000 clones, more than 45% seen once. Specimen: PBMCs, collected after 12 months of ibrutinib treatment. The receptors stem from a human donor with chronic lymphocytic leukemia.

The rearrangement links TRBV2 to TRBJ2-7, with 7 bases fitting TRBD2. The CDR3 has 14 amino acids. Germline CDR1 reads SNHLY; CDR2 reads FYNNEI. V shed 2 bases and J 4 bases; nucleotides not matched to a gene: 5. The CDR3 coding sequence is TGTGCCAGCAGTGAAAATAGCGGGCGGTACGAGCAGTACTTC. Its translation is CASSENSGRYEQYF.

In its sample, this clone was seen a few times. The chain joins TRBV11-3 to TRBJ2-5; weak D call: TRBD2 (6 bases). CDR3 length: 14 amino acids. Per the germline V gene, CDR1 is SGHNT and CDR2 is YENEEA. V was clipped by 5 bases and J by 5 bases, with 15 bases between them. The CDR3 protein is CASSPNGEVETQYF. Written as DNA, the CDR3 is TGTGCCAGCAGCCCCAACGGGGAGGTGGAGACCCAGTACTTC.

This clone was picked up a small number of times. V is TRBV18 and J is TRBJ1-1; TRBD1 is a possible D gene (6 bases). The CDR3 totals 13 residues. Germline V gene lookup returns CDR1 KGHSH and CDR2 LQKENI. Trimming removed 2 bases at V and 4 bases at J, with 8 bases between. The CDR3 is CASSPAGATEAFF. Here the CDR3 DNA reads TGTGCCAGCTCACCAGCAGGGGCCACTGAAGCTTTCTTT.

The chain carries TRBV6-1 and TRBJ2-7; no reliable D call. The CDR3 consists of 12 residues. Trimming removed 0 bases from V and 4 bases from J, with 4 bases in between. Looked up from germline, CDR1 is MNHNS and CDR2 is SASEGT. The chain's CDR3 is CASSEAGYEQYF. The CDR3 DNA reads TGTGCCAGCAGTGAAGCGGGGTACGAGCAGTACTTC.

Many counts were recorded for this clone. V usage is TRBV28 and J usage is TRBJ1-4; D is perhaps TRBD1 (5 bases). The germline V gene encodes CDR1 MDHEN and CDR2 SYDVKM. The CDR3 has 12 residues. V was pared by 7 bases and J by 7 bases, with 10 bases between. The DNA of the CDR3 is TGTGCCAGCAACACCGGGGGTGAAAAACTGTTTTTT. Protein: CASNTGGEKLFF. Supplemented by reference TRBV28 and TRBJ1-4, the full variable domain reads DVKVTQSSRYLVKRTGEKVFLECVQDMDHENMFWYRQDPGLGLRLIYFSYDVKMKEKGDIPEGYSVSREKKERFSLILESASTNQTSMYLCASNTGGEKLFFGSGTQLSVL.

This clone was observed many times. The chain links TRBV7-9 to TRBJ2-5; D may be TRBD1 or TRBD2 (5 bases each). Trimming cost V 0 bases and J 5 bases, with 13 bases left between them. There are 15 residues in the CDR3. The germline V gene encodes CDR1 SEHNR and CDR2 FQNEAQ (reference sequence). For the CDR3, the DNA is TGTGCCAGCAGCTTAGCGCGGGCCAGGGCCGAGACCCAGTACTTC. This translates into CASSLARARAETQYF.

This clone was picked up a small number of times. The chain uses TRBV18 and TRBJ1-4, with D perhaps matching TRBD1 (5 bases). Deletions cut 0 bases from V and 8 bases from J, with 10 bases between. The CDR3 covers 14 residues. Germline assignment: CDR1 KGHSH and CDR2 LQKENI. The CDR3 here is CASSPPSGAEKLFF. CDR3 nucleotide sequence: TGTGCCAGCTCACCACCGTCCGGGGCGGAAAAACTGTTTTTT.

V and J are TRBV19 and TRBJ1-5, with D perhaps matching TRBD1 (6 bases). The V end was cut by 5 bases, the J end by 11 bases, with 16 bases between. Per germline, CDR1 LNHDA and CDR2 SQIVND (reference sequence). The CDR3 contains 13 residues. The CDR3 DNA reads TGTGCCAGTAGTTCACAAACAGGGATAGCCCAGCATTTT. Its translation is CASSSQTGIAQHF.

This clone was detected a few times. The rearrangement uses TRBV5-1 and TRBJ2-7; TRBD1 agrees at 7 bases. Losses at the gene ends were 0 bases for V and 6 bases for J; bases not matched to a gene: 6. The CDR3 covers 14 residues. From germline, CDR1 is SGHRS and CDR2 YFSETQ. This chain's CDR3 is CASSLGQGPTEQYF. Written as DNA, the CDR3 is TGCGCCAGCAGCTTGGGACAGGGCCCTACCGAGCAGTACTTC.

The table lists this clone with a few counts. This rearrangement joins TRBV5-6 to TRBJ1-2; D remains unclear. The CDR3 totals 14 residues. V lost 2 bases and J lost 2, with 10 bases in between. Germline V lookup: CDR1 SGHDT, CDR2 YYEEEE. CDR3 in amino acids: CASSFGRMNYGYTF. The CDR3 nucleotides read TGTGCCAGCAGCTTTGGCAGGATGAACTATGGCTACACCTTC.

The J gene is TRBJ1-2, the V gene TRBV6-6; maybe TRBD1 (5 bases). Looked up from germline, CDR1 is MNHNY and CDR2 is SVGAGI (reference sequence). Deletions cut 8 bases from V and 6 bases from J, with 10 bases between. This CDR3 contains 11 residues. CDR3 nucleotides: TGTGCCAGCCGACGAGGGGATGGCTACACCTTC. Translating it yields CASRRGDGYTF.

V is TRBV10-1 and J is TRBJ2-7, with D possibly being TRBD2 (6 bases). Germline V gene lookup returns CDR1 WNHNN and CDR2 SYGVQD (reference sequence). Deletions cut 2 bases from V and 3 bases from J, with 11 bases between. The CDR3 is 14 residues long. Written as DNA, the CDR3 is TGCGCCAGCAGTGAGGGGGACTCCTACTACGAGCAGTACTTC. Protein product: CASSEGDSYYEQYF.

Worth noting for this clone: Compared with germline, one end of the junction differs, possibly owing to a read error. This chain uses TRBV7-7 with TRBJ1-1; weak D call: TRBD1 (5 bases). CDR3 length: 13 amino acids. Germline V gene sequence: CDR1 SSHAT, CDR2 FNYEAQ (reference sequence). The CDR3 here is CASSFRVNTEAFF. The CDR3 DNA reads TGTGCTAGCAGCTTCAGGGTGAACACTGAAGCTTTCTTT.

V gene TRBV28 combines with J gene TRBJ1-1; a possible D gene is TRBD1 (6 bases). V lost 7 bases, J lost 1 base, and 19 bases lay in between. Germline CDR1 reads MDHEN; CDR2 reads SYDVKM. The CDR3 spans 16 residues. CDR3 protein: CASTPAGTPKNTEAFF. CDR3 nucleotide sequence: TGTGCCAGCACCCCTGCCGGGACACCCAAGAACACTGAAGCTTTCTTT.

This sequence joins TRBV30 and TRBJ2-7; maybe TRBD2 (5 bases). With 0 bases removed from V and 2 bases from J, the gap between germline ends came to 11 bases. This CDR3 has 14 residues. The V gene's germline CDR1 is GTSNPN and CDR2 SVGIG (reference sequence). CDR3 DNA sequence: TGTGCCTGGAGTGTAAAGGACTCAGCCTACGAGCAGTACTTC. Amino acid sequence: CAWSVKDSAYEQYF.

In this sample, this clone turned up a few times. V usage is TRBV7-6 and J usage is TRBJ2-7, with TRBD2 matching over 11 bases. After removal of 1 base from V and 3 bases from J, the junction contained 2 bases not matched to a gene. Germline V gene data show CDR1 as SGHVS and CDR2 as FNYEAQ. The CDR3 consists of 15 residues. CDR3 DNA sequence: TGTGCCAGCAGCTTAGATCTAGCGGGAGGCTACGAGCAGTACTTC. Translation: CASSLDLAGGYEQYF.

This clone was seen a few times. The chain has TRBV6-6 and TRBJ1-3, with 7 bases aligning to TRBD1. The length of the CDR3 is 14 residues. Germline trimming cut 7 bases from V and 4 bases from J; bases unmatched to any gene: 7. Germline CDR1 MNHNY, CDR2 SVGAGI (reference sequence). Here the CDR3 DNA reads TGTGCCAGCATCACAGGGACAGTCGGAAACACCATATATTTT. This gives the protein CASITGTVGNTIYF.

V is TRBV28 and J is TRBJ2-1; D gene uncertain. This CDR3 comprises 11 residues. Between the trimmed V and J ends, which lost 5 bases and 9 bases, there was a span of 8 bases. Germline CDR1 reads MDHEN; CDR2 reads SYDVKM. CDR3 bases: TGTGCCAGCAGTGGCATGGGTGAGCAGTTCTTC. As protein: CASSGMGEQFF.